This T cell receptor beta chain was profiled in a study of blood T cell repertoires in COVID-19 (TCRdb year 2020). Notes on the research overall: Samples covering the acute and convalescent phases of COVID-19 were provided by collaborators in the United States, Italy and Spain. Sample metadata almost always included a de-identified subject ID, COVID-19 status, age in years and sex. The repertoires were released in a freely available public database intended as a resource for research on the immune response to SARS-CoV-2. The samples were drawn from the first 160 participants of the ongoing ImmuneRACE study and from more than 1,000 subjects provided by 6 global collaborators. HLA class I and class II types, where available, came from metadata supplied by the sample provider rather than from assay-based typing. The material from the prospective study consisted of cDNA or gDNA derived from T cells, B-cell-depleted T cells, or PBMCs. The dataset comprised deeply sampled blood TCRbeta repertoires from subjects exposed to, actively infected with, or recovered from COVID-19.

The immunoSEQ Assay, a bias-controlled multiplex PCR, was used to amplify TCRbeta CDR3 regions from genomic DNA. The authors' analysis ran thus. Nucleated cell counts per sample were estimated from amplification of reference gene primers within the assay. To quantify the absolute abundance of each unique TCRbeta CDR3 rearrangement, sequence reads were collapsed and filtered. For each sample, productive Simpson clonality was calculated as the square root of Simpson's diversity index over productive rearrangements. The immuneACCESS repertoire file appears here via TCRdb, limited to in-frame rearrangements. These files lack a portion of the clones; in checked studies, under half of the deficit traces to unresolved V genes, and the cause of the others is not known. That table furnishes V, J and clone size, whereas the DNA furnished D and trimming. This sample holds about 88,000 clones; 90% to 95% were observed only once. The ten largest clones add up to 1.5% to 2% of the sample.

Whole blood was collected in K2EDTA tubes by collaborating institutions according to the institutions' own protocols. For TCRbeta analysis, collaborator samples were shipped as frozen whole blood, as isolated PBMCs, or as DNA extracted from either sample type. Concerning this clone: It has no known antigen specificity. No base qualities exist here, and no much larger clone lies one base off it.

Results and caveats for the whole study, not just this receptor: How much clinical and demographic metadata was included differed by source and by participant, and the metadata was provided uncurated.

From its cysteine to its phenylalanine, the CDR3 spans 15 amino acids. Of all the DNA, just the CDR3 is kept, 45 bases in frame from base 1. The V end gives up 1 base and the J end 4 bases, leaving 1 base in the junction not matched to a gene. For CDR1 and CDR2, the germline V gene (reference sequence) lists LNHNV and YYDKDF. The chain was built from TRBV15 and TRBJ2-1; 10 nucleotides in the junction match TRBD2. Specimen: peripheral blood. This sequence originates from a man between 60 and 75 years old with acute or convalescent COVID-19. The encoded CDR3 is CATSRVLAGYNEQFF. The sequenced DNA is TGTGCCACCAGCAGAGTACTAGCGGGATACAATGAGCAGTTCTTC.